This is a list of T cell receptor beta chains from one sample in a study of blood T cell repertoires in COVID-19. Data came from immunoSEQ multiplex PCR; TCRdb stores just in-frame clones and leaves some out. The sample includes over 200,000 clones, 92% of them seen just once. Specimen: peripheral blood. These TCRs come from a man aged 55 to 69 with COVID-19, enrolled during active disease. CDR3s include the opening cysteine and the closing phenylalanine or tryptophan. Fields, in order: J gene, V gene, clone size, CDR3 protein. Size is omitted from some rows. Given values are once, few, many or a class for expanded clones.

j_call: TRBJ1-4
v_call: TRBV25-1
clone_size: .
cdr3_aa: CASRGQPRGEKLFF

j_call: TRBJ1-4
v_call: TRBV19
clone_size: .
cdr3_aa: CASSTRDRNEKLFF

j_call: TRBJ2-3
v_call: TRBV5-1
clone_size: .
cdr3_aa: CASSSTTGTDTQYF

j_call: TRBJ1-2
v_call: TRBV12-3/TRBV12-4
clone_size: .
cdr3_aa: CASSSPDGYTF

j_call: TRBJ1-3
v_call: TRBV18
clone_size: few
cdr3_aa: CASSPRGSQGPMNTIYF

j_call: TRBJ2-1
v_call: TRBV2
clone_size: .
cdr3_aa: CASIGLAGALYNEQFF

j_call: TRBJ2-7
v_call: TRBV11-2
clone_size: .
cdr3_aa: CASSPPPSGTGVGEQYF

j_call: TRBJ2-2
v_call: TRBV2
clone_size: .
cdr3_aa: CASSVGHLNTGELFF

j_call: TRBJ2-7
v_call: TRBV6-5
clone_size: .
cdr3_aa: CASSKQASEWSEQYF

j_call: TRBJ1-1
v_call: TRBV3-1/TRBV3-2
clone_size: .
cdr3_aa: CASSSTTGNTEAFF

j_call: TRBJ1-4
v_call: TRBV19
clone_size: .
cdr3_aa: CASSPSRDRVQKLFF

j_call: TRBJ2-5
v_call: TRBV19
clone_size: .
cdr3_aa: CASKVATLAQETQYF

j_call: TRBJ1-6
v_call: TRBV6-5
clone_size: .
cdr3_aa: CASSTRTGGSPLHF

j_call: TRBJ2-6
v_call: TRBV7-3
clone_size: .
cdr3_aa: CASSRSGANVLTF

j_call: TRBJ2-1
v_call: TRBV11-2
clone_size: .
cdr3_aa: CASRQLGGQRGGFNEQFF

j_call: TRBJ2-3
v_call: TRBV5-4
clone_size: .
cdr3_aa: CASSSGTSGPSTDTQYF

j_call: TRBJ1-2
v_call: TRBV13
clone_size: once
cdr3_aa: CASSSPDSALGEGYTF

j_call: TRBJ1-5
v_call: TRBV6-4
clone_size: .
cdr3_aa: CASSELLGGPQHF

j_call: TRBJ1-4
v_call: TRBV29-1
clone_size: .
cdr3_aa: CSVGQGTATNEKLFF

j_call: TRBJ1-1
v_call: TRBV28
clone_size: .
cdr3_aa: CASSARQYEAFF

j_call: TRBJ2-7
v_call: TRBV14
clone_size: .
cdr3_aa: CASSRAQGGEAFYEQYF

j_call: TRBJ1-6
v_call: TRBV5-1
clone_size: once
cdr3_aa: CASRGGPTNSPLHF

j_call: TRBJ2-2
v_call: TRBV7-2
clone_size: .
cdr3_aa: CASSLASRTGNTGELFF

j_call: TRBJ1-1
v_call: TRBV6-2/TRBV6-3
clone_size: .
cdr3_aa: CASSYGRSEAFF

j_call: TRBJ2-1
v_call: TRBV9
clone_size: .
cdr3_aa: CASSVLAGGPNLGNEQFF

j_call: TRBJ2-1
v_call: TRBV18
clone_size: .
cdr3_aa: CASSPPRRGAYNEQFF

j_call: TRBJ2-3
v_call: TRBV7-3
clone_size: once
cdr3_aa: CASSVSGRADTQYF

j_call: TRBJ1-2
v_call: TRBV6-5
clone_size: .
cdr3_aa: CASNPDRRNYGYTF

j_call: TRBJ2-7
v_call: TRBV4-1
clone_size: .
cdr3_aa: CASSPRAGGVFEQYF

j_call: TRBJ2-7
v_call: TRBV27
clone_size: .
cdr3_aa: CASRGGGYEQYF

j_call: TRBJ1-1
v_call: TRBV18
clone_size: .
cdr3_aa: CASSRKPTQGQNTEAFF

j_call: TRBJ2-7
v_call: TRBV4-1
clone_size: .
cdr3_aa: CASSQGPGLAGPPYEQYF

j_call: TRBJ1-3
v_call: TRBV18
clone_size: .
cdr3_aa: CASSLGTVSSGNTIYF

j_call: TRBJ2-3
v_call: TRBV7-3
clone_size: .
cdr3_aa: CASSLMPSGIRDTQYF

j_call: TRBJ1-2
v_call: TRBV11-2
clone_size: .
cdr3_aa: CASSGGAGALSYYGYTF

j_call: TRBJ1-1
v_call: TRBV30
clone_size: .
cdr3_aa: CAWSGQLGTEAFF

j_call: TRBJ2-7
v_call: TRBV7-9
clone_size: .
cdr3_aa: CASSPNPGRSTYEQYF

j_call: TRBJ2-7
v_call: TRBV2
clone_size: few
cdr3_aa: CASSTASGGPYEQYF

j_call: TRBJ2-7
v_call: TRBV5-1
clone_size: .
cdr3_aa: CASSLMSVPSYEQYF

j_call: TRBJ2-1
v_call: TRBV19
clone_size: .
cdr3_aa: CASSMGVTEQFF

j_call: TRBJ2-3
v_call: TRBV25-1
clone_size: .
cdr3_aa: CASSYRTSGVSTDTQYF

j_call: TRBJ2-5
v_call: TRBV15
clone_size: once
cdr3_aa: CATSRDHYSGQYF

j_call: TRBJ2-5
v_call: TRBV9
clone_size: .
cdr3_aa: CASSVTAGGETQYF

j_call: TRBJ1-2
v_call: TRBV6-5
clone_size: .
cdr3_aa: CASRIQGTVYGYTF

j_call: TRBJ2-3
v_call: TRBV10-2
clone_size: .
cdr3_aa: CASIAGGTDTQYF